This T cell receptor (beta chain) originates from a study of CD8 T cells in Susac syndrome. Sequencing of TCR beta drew on CD8+ and CD4+ T cells from blood. TEMRA cells were FACS-enriched, unlike CD8+ and CD4+ T cells, which were negatively isolated. V was shortened by 5 bases and J by 1 base, with 12 bases between the two germline ends. The CDR3 length is 14 residues. CDR1 is MNHEY, CDR2 SVGAGI, per germline. Random hexamers primed reverse transcription of roughly 0.5 to 1 ug RNA. Multiplex immunoSEQ PCR targeted 54 Vbeta and 13 Jbeta TCR beta segments. Via MiXCR, TCRdb re-called the immunoSEQ multiplex PCR reads, giving one row per CDR3 protein. The top ten clones hold more than 0.4% of a sample with some 75,000 distinct CDR3 sequences, roughly 92% of them seen once.

The sequence derives from a human donor with Susac syndrome. The chain uses TRBV6-5 and TRBJ2-7; the D is unclear. Sequenced material: CD8+ T cells from PBMCs. CDR3 protein: CASSPGWGSYEQYF. The CDR3 nucleotides read TGTGCCAGCAGTCCCGGTTGGGGATCCTACGAGCAGTACTTC.